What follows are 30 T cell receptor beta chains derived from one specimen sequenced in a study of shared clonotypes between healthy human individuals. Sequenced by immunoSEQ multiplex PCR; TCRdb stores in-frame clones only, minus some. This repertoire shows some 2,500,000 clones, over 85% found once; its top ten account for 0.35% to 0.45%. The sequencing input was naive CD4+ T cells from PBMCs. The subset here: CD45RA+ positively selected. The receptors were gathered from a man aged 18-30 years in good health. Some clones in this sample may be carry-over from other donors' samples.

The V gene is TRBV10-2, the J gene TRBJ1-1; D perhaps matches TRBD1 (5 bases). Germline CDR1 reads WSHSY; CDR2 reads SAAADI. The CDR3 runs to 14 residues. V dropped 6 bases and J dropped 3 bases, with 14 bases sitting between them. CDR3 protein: CASRGRAVDTEAFF. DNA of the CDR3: TGCGCCAGCAGGGGCAGGGCGGTGGACACTGAAGCTTTCTTT.

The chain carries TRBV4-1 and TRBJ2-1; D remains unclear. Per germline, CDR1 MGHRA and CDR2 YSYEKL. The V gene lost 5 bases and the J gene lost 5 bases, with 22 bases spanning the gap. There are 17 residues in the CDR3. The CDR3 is CASSTQKNQKSDNEQFF. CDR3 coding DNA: TGCGCCAGCAGCACACAAAAAAACCAAAAGTCGGACAATGAGCAGTTCTTC.

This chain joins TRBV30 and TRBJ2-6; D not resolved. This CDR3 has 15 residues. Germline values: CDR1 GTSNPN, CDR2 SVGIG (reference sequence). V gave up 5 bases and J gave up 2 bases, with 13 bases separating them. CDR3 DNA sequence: TGTGCCTGGTCAGTTGGCCTAGCTGGGGCCAACGTCCTGACTTTC. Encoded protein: CAWSVGLAGANVLTF.

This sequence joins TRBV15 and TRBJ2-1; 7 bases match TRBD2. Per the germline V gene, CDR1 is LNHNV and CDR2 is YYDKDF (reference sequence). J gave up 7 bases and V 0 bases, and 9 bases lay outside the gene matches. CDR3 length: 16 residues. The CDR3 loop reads CATSRDTRERDNEQFF. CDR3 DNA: TGTGCCACCAGCAGAGATACAAGGGAGCGGGATAATGAGCAGTTCTTC.

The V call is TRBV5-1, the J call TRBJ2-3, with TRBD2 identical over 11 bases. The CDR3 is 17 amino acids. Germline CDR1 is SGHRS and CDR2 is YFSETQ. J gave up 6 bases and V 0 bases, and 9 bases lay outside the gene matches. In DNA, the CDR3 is TGCGCCAGCAGCTTGGCCCCGGGGACTAGCGGAACTGATACGCAGTATTTT. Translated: CASSLAPGTSGTDTQYF.

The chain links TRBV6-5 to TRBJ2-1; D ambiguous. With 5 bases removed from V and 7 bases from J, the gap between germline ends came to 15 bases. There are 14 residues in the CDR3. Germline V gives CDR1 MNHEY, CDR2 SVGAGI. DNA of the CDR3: TGTGCCAGCAGTGGCAACCGGGCCCCAAATGAGCAGTTCTTC. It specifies CASSGNRAPNEQFF.

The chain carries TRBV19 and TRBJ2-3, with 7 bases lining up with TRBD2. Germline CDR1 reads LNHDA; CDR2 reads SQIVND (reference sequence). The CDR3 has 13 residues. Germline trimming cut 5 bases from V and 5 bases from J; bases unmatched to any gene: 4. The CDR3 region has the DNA TGTGCCAGTAGTGCGGGAGCGCAAGATACGCAGTATTTT. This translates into CASSAGAQDTQYF.

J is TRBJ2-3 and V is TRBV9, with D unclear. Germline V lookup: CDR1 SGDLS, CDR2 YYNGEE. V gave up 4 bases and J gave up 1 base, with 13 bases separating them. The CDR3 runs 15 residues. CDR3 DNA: TGTGCCAGCAGCACTCGCCCGGCGGGCACAGATACGCAGTATTTT. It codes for CASSTRPAGTDTQYF.

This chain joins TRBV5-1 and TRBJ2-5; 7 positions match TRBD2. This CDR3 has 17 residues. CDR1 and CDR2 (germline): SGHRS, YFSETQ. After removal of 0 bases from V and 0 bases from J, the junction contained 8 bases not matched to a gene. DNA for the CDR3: TGCGCCAGCAGCTTGGAAGGCGGGAGAGCGTACCAAGAGACCCAGTACTTC. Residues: CASSLEGGRAYQETQYF. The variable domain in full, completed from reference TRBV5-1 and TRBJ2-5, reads KAGVTQTPRYLIKTRGQQVTLSCSPISGHRSVSWYQQTPGQGLQFLFEYFSETQRNKGNFPGRFSGRQFSNSRSEMNVSTLELGDSALYLCASSLEGGRAYQETQYFGPGTRLLVL.

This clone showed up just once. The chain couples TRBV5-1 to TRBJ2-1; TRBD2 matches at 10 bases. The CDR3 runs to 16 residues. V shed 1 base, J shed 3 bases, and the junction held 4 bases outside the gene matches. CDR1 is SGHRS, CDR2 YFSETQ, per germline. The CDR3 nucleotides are TGCGCCAGCAGCTTGTCCACTAGCGGGAACTACAATGAGCAGTTCTTC. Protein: CASSLSTSGNYNEQFF.

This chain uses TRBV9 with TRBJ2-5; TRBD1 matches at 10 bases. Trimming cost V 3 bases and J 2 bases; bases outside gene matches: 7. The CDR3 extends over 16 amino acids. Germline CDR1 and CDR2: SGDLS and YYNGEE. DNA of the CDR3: TGTGCCAGCAGCGCCCGGACAGGGGGATCGCAAGAGACCCAGTACTTC. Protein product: CASSARTGGSQETQYF.

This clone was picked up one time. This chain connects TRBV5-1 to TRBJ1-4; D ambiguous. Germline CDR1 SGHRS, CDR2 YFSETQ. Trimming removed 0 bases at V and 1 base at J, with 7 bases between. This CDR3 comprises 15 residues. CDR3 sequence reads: CASSLGRGTNEKLFF. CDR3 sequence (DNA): TGCGCCAGCAGCTTGGGGCGTGGAACTAATGAAAAACTGTTTTTT.

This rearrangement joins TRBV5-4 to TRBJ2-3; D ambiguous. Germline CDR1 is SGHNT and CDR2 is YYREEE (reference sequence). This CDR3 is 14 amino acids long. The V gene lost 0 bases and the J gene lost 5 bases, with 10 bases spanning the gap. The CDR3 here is CASSLGSRKDTQYF. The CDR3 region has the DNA TGTGCCAGCAGCTTGGGGTCACGGAAAGATACGCAGTATTTT.

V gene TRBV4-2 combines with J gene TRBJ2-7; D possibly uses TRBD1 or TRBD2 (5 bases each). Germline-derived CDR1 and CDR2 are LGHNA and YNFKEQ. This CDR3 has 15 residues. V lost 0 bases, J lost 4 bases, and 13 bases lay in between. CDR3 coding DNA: TGTGCCAGCAGCCAAGATATCGTGGGGGAGTACGAGCAGTACTTC. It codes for CASSQDIVGEYEQYF.

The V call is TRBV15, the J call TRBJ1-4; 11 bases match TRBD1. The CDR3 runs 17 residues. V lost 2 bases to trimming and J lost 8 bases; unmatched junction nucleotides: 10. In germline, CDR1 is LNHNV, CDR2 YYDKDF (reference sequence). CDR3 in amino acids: CATSRIGQGAQNEKLFF. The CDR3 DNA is TGTGCCACCAGCAGAATTGGACAGGGGGCCCAGAACGAAAAACTGTTTTTT.

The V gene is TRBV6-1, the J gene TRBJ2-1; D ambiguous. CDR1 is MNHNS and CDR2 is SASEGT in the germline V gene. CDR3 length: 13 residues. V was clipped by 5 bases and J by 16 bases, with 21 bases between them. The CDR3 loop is CASSPPGTAPPFF. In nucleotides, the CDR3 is TGTGCCAGCAGTCCCCCTGGAACTGCCCCACCCTTCTTC.

The CDR3 spells CASSFARGLSYEQYF. DNA of the CDR3: TGTGCCAGCAGTTTTGCCAGGGGGCTCTCCTACGAGCAGTACTTC. The genes are TRBV28 and TRBJ2-7; 8 nucleotides agree with TRBD1. Germline trimming cut 3 bases from V and 0 bases from J; bases unmatched to any gene: 4. Germline CDR1 MDHEN, CDR2 SYDVKM. The CDR3 has 15 residues.

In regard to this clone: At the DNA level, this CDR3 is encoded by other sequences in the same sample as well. The CDR3 sequence: CASSLRGTDTQYF. CDR3 coding DNA: TGTGCCAGCAGTTTAAGGGGGACAGATACGCAGTATTTT. This chain links TRBV27 with TRBJ2-3, with a possible D match to TRBD1 (6 bases). V was shortened by 2 bases and J by 3 bases, with 6 bases between the two germline ends. Germline loops: CDR1 MNHEY, CDR2 SMNVEV (reference sequence). The CDR3 length is 13 residues.

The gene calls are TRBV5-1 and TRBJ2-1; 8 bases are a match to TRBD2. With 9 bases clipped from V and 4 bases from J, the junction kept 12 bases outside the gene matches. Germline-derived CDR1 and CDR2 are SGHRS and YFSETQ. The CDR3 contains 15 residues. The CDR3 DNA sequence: TGCGCCACCATGTTTGGTAGCGGGATTTACAATGAGCAGTTCTTC. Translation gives CATMFGSGIYNEQFF.

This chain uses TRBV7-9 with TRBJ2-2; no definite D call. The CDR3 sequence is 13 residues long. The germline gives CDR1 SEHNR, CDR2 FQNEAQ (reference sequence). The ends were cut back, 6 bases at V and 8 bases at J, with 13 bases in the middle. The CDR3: CASRETPVGELFF. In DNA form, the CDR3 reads TGTGCCAGCAGGGAGACTCCCGTGGGGGAGCTGTTTTTT.

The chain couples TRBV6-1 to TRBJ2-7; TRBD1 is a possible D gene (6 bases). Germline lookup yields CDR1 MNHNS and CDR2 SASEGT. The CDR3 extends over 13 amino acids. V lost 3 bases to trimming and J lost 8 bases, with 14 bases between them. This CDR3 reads CASSEALWGQQYF. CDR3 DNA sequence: TGTGCCAGCAGTGAGGCGCTCTGGGGGCAGCAGTACTTC.

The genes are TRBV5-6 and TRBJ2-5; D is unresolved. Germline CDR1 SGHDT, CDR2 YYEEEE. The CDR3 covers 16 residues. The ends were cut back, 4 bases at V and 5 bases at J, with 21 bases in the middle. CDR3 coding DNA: TGTGCCAGCAGCGAATCGGAGTGGCCGGAGTGGGAGACCCAGTACTTC. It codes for CASSESEWPEWETQYF. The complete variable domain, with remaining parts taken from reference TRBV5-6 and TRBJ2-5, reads DAGVTQSPTHLIKTRGQQVTLRCSPKSGHDTVSWYQQALGQGPQFIFQYYEEEERQRGNFPDRFSGHQFPNYSSELNVNALLLGDSALYLCASSESEWPEWETQYFGPGTRLLVL.

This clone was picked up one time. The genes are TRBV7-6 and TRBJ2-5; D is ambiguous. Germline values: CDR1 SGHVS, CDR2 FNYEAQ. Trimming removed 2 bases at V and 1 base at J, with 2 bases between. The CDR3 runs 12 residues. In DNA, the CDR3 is TGTGCCAGCAGCTTACCCCAAGAGACCCAGTACTTC. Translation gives CASSLPQETQYF.

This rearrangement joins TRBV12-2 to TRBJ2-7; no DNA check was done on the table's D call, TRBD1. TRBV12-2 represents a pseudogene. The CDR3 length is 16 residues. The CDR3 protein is CASRDNRDRAPYEQYF. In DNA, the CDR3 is TGTGCAAGTCGCGACAACCGGGACAGGGCCCCCTACGAGCAGTACTTC.

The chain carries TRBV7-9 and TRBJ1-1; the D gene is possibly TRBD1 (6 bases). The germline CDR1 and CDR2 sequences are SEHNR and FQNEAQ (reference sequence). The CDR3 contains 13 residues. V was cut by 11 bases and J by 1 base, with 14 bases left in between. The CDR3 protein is CAGSGGANTEAFF. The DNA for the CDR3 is TGTGCCGGAAGCGGGGGGGCGAACACTGAAGCTTTCTTT.

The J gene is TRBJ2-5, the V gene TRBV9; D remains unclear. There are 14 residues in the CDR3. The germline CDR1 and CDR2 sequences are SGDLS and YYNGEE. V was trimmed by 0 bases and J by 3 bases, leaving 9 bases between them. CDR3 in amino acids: CASSVEPHEETQYF. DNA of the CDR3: TGTGCCAGCAGCGTAGAACCCCACGAAGAGACCCAGTACTTC.

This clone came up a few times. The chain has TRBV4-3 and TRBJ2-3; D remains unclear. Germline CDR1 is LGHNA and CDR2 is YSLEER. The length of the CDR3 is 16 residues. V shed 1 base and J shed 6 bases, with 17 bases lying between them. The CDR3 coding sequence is TGCGCCAGCAGCCAAGGTATTTCGAGTTTAGCCGATACGCAGTATTTT. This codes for CASSQGISSLADTQYF.

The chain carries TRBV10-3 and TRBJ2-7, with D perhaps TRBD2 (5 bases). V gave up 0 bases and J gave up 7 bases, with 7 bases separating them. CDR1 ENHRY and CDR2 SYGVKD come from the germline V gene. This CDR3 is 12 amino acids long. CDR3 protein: CAISESREEQYF. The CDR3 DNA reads TGTGCCATCAGTGAGTCGAGGGAAGAGCAGTACTTC.

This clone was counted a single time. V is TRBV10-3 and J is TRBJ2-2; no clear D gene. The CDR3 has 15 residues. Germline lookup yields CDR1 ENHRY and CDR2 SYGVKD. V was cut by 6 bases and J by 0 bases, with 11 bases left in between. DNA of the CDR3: TGTGCCATCAGAAAGTCAAGCACGAACACCGGGGAGCTGTTTTTT. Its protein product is CAIRKSSTNTGELFF.

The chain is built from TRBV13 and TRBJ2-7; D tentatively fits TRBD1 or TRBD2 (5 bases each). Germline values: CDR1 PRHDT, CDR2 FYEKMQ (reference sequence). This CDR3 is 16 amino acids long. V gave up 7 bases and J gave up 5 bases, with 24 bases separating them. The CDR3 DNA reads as TGTGCCAGCATTTCTTCCAAGCGCCCTGGGGGTGACGAGCAGTACTTC. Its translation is CASISSKRPGGDEQYF.